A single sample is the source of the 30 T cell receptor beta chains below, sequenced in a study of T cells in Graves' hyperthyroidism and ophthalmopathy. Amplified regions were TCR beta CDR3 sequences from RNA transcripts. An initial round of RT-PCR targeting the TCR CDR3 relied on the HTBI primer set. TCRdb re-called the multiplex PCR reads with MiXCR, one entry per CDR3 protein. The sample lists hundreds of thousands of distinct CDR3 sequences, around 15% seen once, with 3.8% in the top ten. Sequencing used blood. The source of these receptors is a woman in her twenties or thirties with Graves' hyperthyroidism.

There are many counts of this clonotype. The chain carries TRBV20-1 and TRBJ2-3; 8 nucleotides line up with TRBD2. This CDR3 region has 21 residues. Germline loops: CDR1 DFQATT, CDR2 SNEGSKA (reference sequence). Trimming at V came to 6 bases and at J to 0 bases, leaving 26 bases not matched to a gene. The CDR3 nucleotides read TGCAGTGCCGCAACAAACAGACTAGCGACCAGTTGGGATACTAGCACAGATACGCAGTATTTT. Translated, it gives CSAATNRLATSWDTSTDTQYF.

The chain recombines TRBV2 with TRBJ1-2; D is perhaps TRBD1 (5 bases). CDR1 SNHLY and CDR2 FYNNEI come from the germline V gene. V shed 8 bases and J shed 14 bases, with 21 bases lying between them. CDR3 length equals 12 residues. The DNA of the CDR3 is TGTGCCAGCGCCTACGGGAGCAGGGTTGAAACCTTC. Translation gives CASAYGSRVETF.

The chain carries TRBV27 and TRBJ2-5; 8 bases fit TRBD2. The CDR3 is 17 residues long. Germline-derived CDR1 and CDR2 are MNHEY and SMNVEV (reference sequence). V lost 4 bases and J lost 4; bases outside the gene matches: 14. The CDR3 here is CASSSTGLEYSPETQYF. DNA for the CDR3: TGTGCCAGCAGTTCCACGGGACTAGAGTATTCCCCAGAGACCCAGTACTTC.

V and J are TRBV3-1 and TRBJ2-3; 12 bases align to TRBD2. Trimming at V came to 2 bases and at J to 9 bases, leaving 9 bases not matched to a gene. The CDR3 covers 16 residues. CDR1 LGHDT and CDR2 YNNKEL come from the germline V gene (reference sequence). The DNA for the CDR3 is TGTGCCAGCAGCCAAAGGACTAGCGGGGTTCTCCTAACGCAGTATTTT. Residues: CASSQRTSGVLLTQYF.

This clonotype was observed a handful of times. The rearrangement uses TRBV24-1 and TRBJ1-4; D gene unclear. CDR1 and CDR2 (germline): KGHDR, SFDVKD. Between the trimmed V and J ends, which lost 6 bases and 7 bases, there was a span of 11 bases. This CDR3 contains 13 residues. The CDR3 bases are TGTGCCACCAGTCCTGGGAGTGGTGAAAAACTGTTTTTT. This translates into CATSPGSGEKLFF.

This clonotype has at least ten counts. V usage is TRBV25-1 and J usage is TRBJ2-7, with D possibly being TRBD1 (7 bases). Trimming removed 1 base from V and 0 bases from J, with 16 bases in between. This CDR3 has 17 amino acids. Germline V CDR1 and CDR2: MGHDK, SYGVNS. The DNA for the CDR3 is TGTGCCAGCAGTGAATTGAGGTGGCGGGACAGCTCCTACGAGCAGTACTTC. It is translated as CASSELRWRDSSYEQYF.

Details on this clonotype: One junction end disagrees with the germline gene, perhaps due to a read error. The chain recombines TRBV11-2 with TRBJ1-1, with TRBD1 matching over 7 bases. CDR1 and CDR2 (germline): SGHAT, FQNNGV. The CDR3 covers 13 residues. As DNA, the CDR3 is TGTGCCAGCAGCTCCCAGACAGGGACTGAGGCTTTCTTT. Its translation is CASSSQTGTEAFF. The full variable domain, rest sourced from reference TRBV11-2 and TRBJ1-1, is EAGVAQSPRYKIIEKRQSVAFWCNPISGHATLYWYQQILGQGPKLLIQFQNNGVVDDSQLPKDRFSAERLKGVDSTLKIQPAKLEDSAVYLCASSSQTGTEAFFGQGTRLTVV.

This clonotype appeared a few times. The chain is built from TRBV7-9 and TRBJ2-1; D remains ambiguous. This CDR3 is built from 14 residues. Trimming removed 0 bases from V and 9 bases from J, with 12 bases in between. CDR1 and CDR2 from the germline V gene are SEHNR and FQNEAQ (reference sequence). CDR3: CASSLAESPGEQFF. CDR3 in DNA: TGTGCCAGCAGCTTAGCGGAGAGCCCCGGTGAGCAGTTCTTC. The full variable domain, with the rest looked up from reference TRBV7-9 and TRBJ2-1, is DTGVSQNPRHKITKRGQNVTFRCDPISEHNRLYWYRQTLGQGPEFLTYFQNEAQLEKSRLLSDRFSAERPKGSFSTLEIQRTEQGDSAMYLCASSLAESPGEQFFGPGTRLTVL.

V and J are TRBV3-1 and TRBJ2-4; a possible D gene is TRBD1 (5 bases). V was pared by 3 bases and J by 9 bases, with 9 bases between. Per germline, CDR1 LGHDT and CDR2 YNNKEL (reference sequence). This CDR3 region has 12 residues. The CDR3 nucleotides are TGTGCCAGCAGCCACAGGGCCGGCATTCAGTACTTC. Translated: CASSHRAGIQYF.

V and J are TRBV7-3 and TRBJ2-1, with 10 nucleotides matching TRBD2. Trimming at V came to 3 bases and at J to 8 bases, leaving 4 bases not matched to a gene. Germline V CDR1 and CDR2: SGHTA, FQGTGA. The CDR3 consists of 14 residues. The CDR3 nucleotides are TGTGCCAGCAGCTTCACCGGGACTAGCGATGAGCAGTTCTTC. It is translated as CASSFTGTSDEQFF.

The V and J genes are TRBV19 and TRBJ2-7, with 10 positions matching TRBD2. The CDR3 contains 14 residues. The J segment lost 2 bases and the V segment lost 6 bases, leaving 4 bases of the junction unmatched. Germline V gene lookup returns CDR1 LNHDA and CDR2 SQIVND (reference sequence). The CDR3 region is CASSEAGGPYEQYF. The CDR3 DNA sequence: TGTGCCAGTAGCGAAGCGGGAGGGCCCTACGAGCAGTACTTC.

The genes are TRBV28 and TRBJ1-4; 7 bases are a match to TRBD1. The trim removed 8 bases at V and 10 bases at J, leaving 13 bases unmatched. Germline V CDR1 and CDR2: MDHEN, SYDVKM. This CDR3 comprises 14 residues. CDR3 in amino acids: CASDSTGPSGKLFF. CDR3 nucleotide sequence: TGTGCCAGCGATTCGACAGGGCCATCCGGAAAACTGTTTTTT.

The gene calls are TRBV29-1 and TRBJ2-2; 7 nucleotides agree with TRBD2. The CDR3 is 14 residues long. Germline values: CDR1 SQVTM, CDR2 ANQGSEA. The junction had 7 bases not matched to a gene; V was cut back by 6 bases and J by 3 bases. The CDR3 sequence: CSVTQGGYTGELFF. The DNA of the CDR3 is TGCAGCGTAACTCAGGGAGGGTACACCGGGGAGCTGTTTTTT.

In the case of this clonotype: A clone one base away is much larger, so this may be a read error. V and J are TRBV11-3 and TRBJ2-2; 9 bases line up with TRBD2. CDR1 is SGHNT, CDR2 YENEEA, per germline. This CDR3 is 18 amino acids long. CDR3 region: CASSRPLGLAGRNGELLF. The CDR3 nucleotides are TGTGCCAGCAGTCGCCCCCTGGGGCTAGCGGGAAGGAACGGGGAGCTGCTTTTT.

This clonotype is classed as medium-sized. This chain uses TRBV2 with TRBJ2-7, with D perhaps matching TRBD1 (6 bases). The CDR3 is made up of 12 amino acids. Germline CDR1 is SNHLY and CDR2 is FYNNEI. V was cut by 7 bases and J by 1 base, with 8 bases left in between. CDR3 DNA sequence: TGTGCCAGCAAAGGACAGTCCTACGAGCAGTACTTC. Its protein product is CASKGQSYEQYF.

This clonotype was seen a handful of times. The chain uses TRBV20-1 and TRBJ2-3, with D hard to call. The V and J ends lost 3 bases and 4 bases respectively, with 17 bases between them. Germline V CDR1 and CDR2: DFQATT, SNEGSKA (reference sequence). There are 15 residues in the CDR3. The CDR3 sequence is CSASRSDRVADTQYF. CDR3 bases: TGCAGTGCTAGTAGGTCGGATAGGGTTGCAGATACGCAGTATTTT.

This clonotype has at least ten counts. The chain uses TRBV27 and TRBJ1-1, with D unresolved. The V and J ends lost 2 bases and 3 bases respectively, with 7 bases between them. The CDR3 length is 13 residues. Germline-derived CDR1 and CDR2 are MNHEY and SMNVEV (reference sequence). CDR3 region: CASSLDEDTEAFF. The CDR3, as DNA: TGTGCCAGCAGTTTAGATGAGGACACTGAAGCTTTCTTT.

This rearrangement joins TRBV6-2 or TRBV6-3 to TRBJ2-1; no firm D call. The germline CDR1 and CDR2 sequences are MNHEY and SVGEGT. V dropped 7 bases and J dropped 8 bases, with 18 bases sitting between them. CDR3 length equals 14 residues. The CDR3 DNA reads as TGTGCCAGCACCCCCCGAGGAGCTAAGGATGAGCAGTTCTTC. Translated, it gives CASTPRGAKDEQFF.

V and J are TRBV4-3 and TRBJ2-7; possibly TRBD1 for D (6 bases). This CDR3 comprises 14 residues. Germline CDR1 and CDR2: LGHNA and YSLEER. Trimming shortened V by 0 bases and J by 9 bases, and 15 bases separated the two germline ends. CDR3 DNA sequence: TGCGCCAGCAGCCAAGAAAGGGAAACAGGGCGGCAGTACTTC. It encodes CASSQERETGRQYF.

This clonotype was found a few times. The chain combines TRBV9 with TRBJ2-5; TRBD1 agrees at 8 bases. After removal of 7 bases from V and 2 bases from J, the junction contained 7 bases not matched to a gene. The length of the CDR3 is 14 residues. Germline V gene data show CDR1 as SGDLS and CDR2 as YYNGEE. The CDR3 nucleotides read TGTGCCAGCGGCGGGACAGGCCCACAAGAGACCCAGTACTTC. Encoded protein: CASGGTGPQETQYF. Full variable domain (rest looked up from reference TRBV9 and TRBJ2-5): DSGVTQTPKHLITATGQRVTLRCSPRSGDLSVYWYQQSLDQGLQFLIQYYNGEERAKGNILERFSAQQFPDLHSELNLSSLELGDSALYFCASGGTGPQETQYFGPGTRLLVL.

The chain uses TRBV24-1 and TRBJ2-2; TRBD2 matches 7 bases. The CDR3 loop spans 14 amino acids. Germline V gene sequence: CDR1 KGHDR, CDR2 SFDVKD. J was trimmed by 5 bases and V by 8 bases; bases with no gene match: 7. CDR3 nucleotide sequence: TGTGCCACCATGAGGGCCGGGGGGACCGGGGAGCTGTTTTTT. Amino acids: CATMRAGGTGELFF.

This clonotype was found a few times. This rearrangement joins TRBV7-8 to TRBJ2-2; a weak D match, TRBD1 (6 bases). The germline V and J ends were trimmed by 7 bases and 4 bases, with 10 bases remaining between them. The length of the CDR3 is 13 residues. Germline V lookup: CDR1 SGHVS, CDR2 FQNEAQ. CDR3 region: CASTTGFTGELFF. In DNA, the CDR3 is TGTGCCAGCACTACAGGGTTCACCGGGGAGCTGTTTTTT.

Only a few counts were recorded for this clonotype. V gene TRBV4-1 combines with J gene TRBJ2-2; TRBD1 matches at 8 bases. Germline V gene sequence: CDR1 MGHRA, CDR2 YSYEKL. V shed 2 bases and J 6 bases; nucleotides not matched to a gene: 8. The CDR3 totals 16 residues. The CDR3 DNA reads TGCGCCAGCAGCCAACTGGACAGGGATGGGGCCGGGGAGCTGTTTTTT. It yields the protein CASSQLDRDGAGELFF.

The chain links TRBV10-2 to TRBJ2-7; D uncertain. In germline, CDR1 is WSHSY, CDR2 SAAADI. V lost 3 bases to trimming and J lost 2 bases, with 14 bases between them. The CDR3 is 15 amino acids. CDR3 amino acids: CASSERLRVAYEQYF. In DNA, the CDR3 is TGCGCCAGCAGTGAACGACTCCGGGTAGCCTACGAGCAGTACTTC.

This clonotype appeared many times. DNA for the CDR3: TGTGCCTGGTCCGGGGCCTTAAGAGAGACCCAGTACTTC. Translation gives CAWSGALRETQYF. This chain uses TRBV30 with TRBJ2-5; D may match TRBD1 or TRBD2 (5 bases each). This CDR3 contains 13 residues. CDR1 GTSNPN and CDR2 SVGIG come from the germline V gene (reference sequence). V was cut by 5 bases and J by 4 bases, with 14 bases left in between.

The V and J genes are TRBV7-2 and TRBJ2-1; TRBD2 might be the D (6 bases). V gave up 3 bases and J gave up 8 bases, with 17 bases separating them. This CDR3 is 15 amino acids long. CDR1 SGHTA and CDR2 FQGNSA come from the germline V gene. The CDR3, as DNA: TGTGCCAGCAGCTTGGGACTTTACGCCTCTTATGAGCAGTTCTTC. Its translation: CASSLGLYASYEQFF.

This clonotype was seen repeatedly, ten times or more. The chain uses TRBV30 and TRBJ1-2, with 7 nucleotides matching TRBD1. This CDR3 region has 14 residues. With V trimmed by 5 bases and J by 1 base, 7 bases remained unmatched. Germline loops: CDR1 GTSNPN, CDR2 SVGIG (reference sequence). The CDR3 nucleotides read TGTGCCTGGCAACGGACAGGCTATAACTATGGCTACACCTTC. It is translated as CAWQRTGYNYGYTF. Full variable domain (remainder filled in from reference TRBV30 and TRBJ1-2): SQTIHQWPATLVQPVGSPLSLECTVEGTSNPNLYWYRQAAGRGLQLLFYSVGIGQISSEVPQNLSASRPQDRQFILSSKKLLLSDSGFYLCAWQRTGYNYGYTFGSGTRLTVV.

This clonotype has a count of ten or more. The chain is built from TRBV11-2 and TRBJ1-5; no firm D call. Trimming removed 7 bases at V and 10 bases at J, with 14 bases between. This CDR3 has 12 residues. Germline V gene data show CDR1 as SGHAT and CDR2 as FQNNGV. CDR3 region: CASNKEVGPQHF. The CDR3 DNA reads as TGTGCCAGCAACAAAGAGGTGGGACCCCAGCATTTT.

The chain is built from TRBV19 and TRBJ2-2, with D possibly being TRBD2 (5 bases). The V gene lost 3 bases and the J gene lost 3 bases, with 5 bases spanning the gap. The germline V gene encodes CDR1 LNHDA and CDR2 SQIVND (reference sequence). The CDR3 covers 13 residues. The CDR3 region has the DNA TGTGCCAGTAGTATGAGGGACACCGGGGAGCTGTTTTTT. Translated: CASSMRDTGELFF.

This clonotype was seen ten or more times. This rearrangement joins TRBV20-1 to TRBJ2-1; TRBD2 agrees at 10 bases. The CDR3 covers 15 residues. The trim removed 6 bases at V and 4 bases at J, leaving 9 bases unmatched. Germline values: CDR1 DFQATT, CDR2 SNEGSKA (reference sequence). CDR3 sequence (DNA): TGCAGTGCGAACCCAACTAGCGGGGATTACAATGAGCAGTTCTTC. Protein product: CSANPTSGDYNEQFF.